Following are 26 T cell receptor beta chains from one sample sequenced in a study of PD-1 blockade in mismatch repair-deficient tumors. Measured with immunoSEQ multiplex PCR; TCRdb has only the in-frame clones, and not every one. This repertoire shows roughly 120,000 clones, more than 60% found once; its top ten account for 4.7%. Material: peripheral blood, obtained around 60 weeks after starting pembrolizumab. The origin of the receptors is an adult with mismatch repair-deficient cancer.

The chain employs TRBV23-1 and TRBJ1-3; the D is unclear. TRBV23-1 is sorted into the ORF group, with uncertain function. V lost 2 bases to trimming and J lost 7 bases, with 6 bases between them. CDR3 size: 12 residues. The CDR3 DNA follows: TGCGCCAGCAGTCAAAGCGGGAACACCATATATTTT. Translating gives CASSQSGNTIYF.

As DNA, the CDR3 is TGTGCCAGCAGCTTGGAGTTGGGGGGAGGCCACTCCTACGAGCAGTACTTC. Translation: CASSLELGGGHSYEQYF. The chain is built from TRBV5-4 and TRBJ2-7; the D gene is possibly TRBD2 (6 bases). V was shortened by 0 bases and J by 0 bases, with 16 bases between the two germline ends. The CDR3 loop spans 17 amino acids. The germline V gene has CDR1 SGHNT and CDR2 YYREEE (reference sequence).

V gene TRBV6-5 combines with J gene TRBJ1-1; no clear D gene. V lost 9 bases and J lost 1, with 15 bases in between. CDR1 is MNHEY, CDR2 SVGAGI, per germline. CDR3 size: 14 residues. CDR3: CASSSLRQNTEAFF. The CDR3 nucleotides are TGTGCCAGTTCTTCACTCCGCCAGAACACTGAAGCTTTCTTT.

The rearrangement uses TRBV2 and TRBJ2-7, with 12 bases fitting TRBD2. V shed 8 bases and J 0 bases; nucleotides not matched to a gene: 11. Germline CDR1 SNHLY, CDR2 FYNNEI. The CDR3 totals 17 residues. CDR3 protein: CASLVLAGGWGSYEQYF. The CDR3 DNA reads TGTGCCAGCTTAGTACTAGCGGGAGGTTGGGGCTCCTACGAGCAGTACTTC.

This sequence joins TRBV9 and TRBJ2-5, with 7 bases identical to TRBD1. The CDR3 contains 13 residues. Germline trimming cut 3 bases from V and 5 bases from J; bases unmatched to any gene: 4. Germline V gene sequence: CDR1 SGDLS, CDR2 YYNGEE. The CDR3, as DNA: TGTGCCAGCAGCGCGCAACAGGGGGAGACCCAGTACTTC. It is translated as CASSAQQGETQYF. Complete variable domain (other parts from reference TRBV9 and TRBJ2-5): DSGVTQTPKHLITATGQRVTLRCSPRSGDLSVYWYQQSLDQGLQFLIQYYNGEERAKGNILERFSAQQFPDLHSELNLSSLELGDSALYFCASSAQQGETQYFGPGTRLLVL.

This clone was found a few times. The chain combines TRBV18 with TRBJ1-1; no clear D gene. The CDR3 length is 14 residues. Looked up from germline, CDR1 is KGHSH and CDR2 is LQKENI. V was pared by 3 bases and J by 1 base, with 9 bases between. The CDR3 nucleotides are TGTGCCAGCTCACCTGCGGTTGCGAACACTGAAGCTTTCTTT. It specifies CASSPAVANTEAFF.

This chain links TRBV5-3 with TRBJ2-5, with 7 positions matching TRBD1. TRBV5-3 is an ORF, with its function uncertain. The CDR3 contains 14 residues. J lost 2 bases, V lost 8 bases, and 9 bases had no gene match. CDR3 sequence: CASSNVRGQETQYF. The CDR3 DNA reads TGTGCCAGCAGCAACGTCAGGGGGCAAGAGACCCAGTACTTC.

DNA for the CDR3: TGTGCCAGCAGCTTGGGTCTAGCGGGGATTCAAGAGACCCAGTACTTC. Its translation is CASSLGLAGIQETQYF. V and J are TRBV5-6 and TRBJ2-5, with 9 bases lining up with TRBD2. The germline V gene has CDR1 SGHDT and CDR2 YYEEEE. The ends lost 0 bases at V and 2 bases at J; junction bases unmatched: 5. This CDR3 has 16 amino acids.

The chain carries TRBV5-4 and TRBJ2-7, with D possibly being TRBD2 (6 bases). The CDR3 has 14 residues. CDR1 is SGHNT, CDR2 YYREEE, per germline (reference sequence). With 3 bases removed from V and 5 bases from J, the gap between germline ends came to 15 bases. CDR3 loop: CASSSKTSHDEQYF. The DNA of the CDR3 is TGTGCCAGCAGCTCCAAGACTAGTCACGACGAGCAGTACTTC.

This clone was seen a few times. The rearrangement joins TRBV30 to TRBJ1-2; D possibly corresponds to TRBD1 (5 bases). This CDR3 has 13 amino acids. V lost 4 bases and J lost 9, with 18 bases in between. The germline V gene encodes CDR1 GTSNPN and CDR2 SVGIG (reference sequence). CDR3 sequence (DNA): TGTGCCTGGACAGGGACCGGGACCGGGCGCTACACCTTC. Translating it yields CAWTGTGTGRYTF.

The J gene is TRBJ2-1, the V gene TRBV7-9; D not certain. Looked up from germline, CDR1 is SEHNR and CDR2 is FQNEAQ (reference sequence). The CDR3 length is 13 residues. Trimming removed 5 bases from V and 9 bases from J, with 14 bases in between. The CDR3, as DNA: TGTGCCAGCAGCGAGACCACCAGTGGTGAGCAGTTCTTC. Protein: CASSETTSGEQFF.

This chain links TRBV11-3 with TRBJ2-3; tentatively, D is TRBD1 (6 bases). CDR1 is SGHNT and CDR2 is YENEEA in the germline V gene. Trimming removed 4 bases at V and 5 bases at J, with 16 bases between. This CDR3 spans 15 amino acids. This CDR3 reads CASSSGQGIGDTQYF. In DNA, the CDR3 is TGTGCCAGCAGCTCCGGCCAGGGGATTGGAGATACGCAGTATTTT.

The gene calls are TRBV7-6 and TRBJ1-3, with D hard to call. V was shortened by 1 base and J by 0 bases, with 7 bases between the two germline ends. The CDR3 sequence is 15 residues long. The germline CDR1 and CDR2 sequences are SGHVS and FNYEAQ. The CDR3 DNA reads TGTGCCAGCAGCTTAGGTGGGATCTCTGGAAACACCATATATTTT. This gives the protein CASSLGGISGNTIYF.

The chain recombines TRBV5-1 with TRBJ2-7; 10 positions agree with TRBD2. V gave up 0 bases and J gave up 5 bases; unmatched junction bases: 5. CDR1 and CDR2 (germline): SGHRS, YFSETQ. The CDR3 spans 15 residues. The CDR3 region has the DNA TGCGCCAGCAGCTTGGAGCGGGGGGGAGGAGACGAGCAGTACTTC. Its protein product is CASSLERGGGDEQYF.

V and J are TRBV9 and TRBJ2-3; D call uncertain. The CDR3 has 12 residues. Germline V lookup: CDR1 SGDLS, CDR2 YYNGEE. The V end lost 3 bases, the J end lost 7 bases, and 9 bases lay between the germline ends. CDR3 DNA sequence: TGTGCCAGCAGCGACCTATCCAATACGCAGTATTTT. Translated: CASSDLSNTQYF.

The rearrangement uses TRBV6-6 and TRBJ1-5; the match to TRBD1 covers 8 bases. Germline V gives CDR1 MNHNY, CDR2 SVGAGI (reference sequence). The J segment lost 15 bases and the V segment lost 8 bases, leaving 6 bases of the junction unmatched. The CDR3 has 10 residues. CDR3 region: CASAGQGWHF. The CDR3 DNA reads TGTGCCAGCGCCGGACAGGGATGGCATTTT.

The rearrangement links TRBV11-2 to TRBJ1-2; 8 bases are shared with TRBD1. The CDR3 is 13 amino acids. The germline gives CDR1 SGHAT, CDR2 FQNNGV. V lost 5 bases to trimming and J lost 7 bases; unmatched junction nucleotides: 6. As DNA, the CDR3 is TGTGCCAGCAGCCCAAGGCAGGGGGCTGGCTACACCTTC. It is translated as CASSPRQGAGYTF.

V and J are TRBV11-2 and TRBJ2-2; D uncertain. Per germline, CDR1 SGHAT and CDR2 FQNNGV. CDR3 length equals 16 residues. Deletions cut 1 base from V and 5 bases from J, with 14 bases between. For the CDR3, the DNA is TGTGCCAGCAGCTTAGCGGCCGCCATAGGGACCGGGGAGCTGTTTTTT. Protein: CASSLAAAIGTGELFF. The full variable domain, with the rest looked up from reference TRBV11-2 and TRBJ2-2, is EAGVAQSPRYKIIEKRQSVAFWCNPISGHATLYWYQQILGQGPKLLIQFQNNGVVDDSQLPKDRFSAERLKGVDSTLKIQPAKLEDSAVYLCASSLAAAIGTGELFFGEGSRLTVL.

The chain couples TRBV19 to TRBJ2-7, with TRBD1 identical over 10 bases. This CDR3 contains 15 residues. Germline V CDR1 and CDR2: LNHDA, SQIVND (reference sequence). J lost 0 bases, V lost 5 bases, and 4 bases had no gene match. The CDR3: CASSFRDRGSYEQYF. CDR3 coding DNA: TGTGCCAGTAGTTTCCGGGACAGGGGCTCCTACGAGCAGTACTTC.

V gene TRBV29-1 combines with J gene TRBJ1-2, with 12 positions matching TRBD1. This CDR3 region has 18 residues. Germline trimming cut 0 bases from V and 4 bases from J; bases unmatched to any gene: 12. Germline-derived CDR1 and CDR2 are SQVTM and ANQGSEA. CDR3: CSVEDRGTGGSLGYGYTF. DNA of the CDR3: TGCAGCGTTGAAGATCGTGGGACAGGGGGCAGCCTAGGCTATGGCTACACCTTC.

This chain uses TRBV28 with TRBJ2-5, with 9 positions matching TRBD2. The junction had 8 bases not matched to a gene; V was cut back by 6 bases and J by 9 bases. This CDR3 comprises 13 residues. The germline CDR1 and CDR2 sequences are MDHEN and SYDVKM. This CDR3 reads CASRLAGAPPQYF. The CDR3 DNA reads TGTGCCAGCAGACTAGCGGGTGCGCCCCCCCAGTACTTC.

This clone was seen only a few times. V and J are TRBV5-1 and TRBJ1-5, with D perhaps matching TRBD1 (5 bases). Germline V gene sequence: CDR1 SGHRS, CDR2 YFSETQ. This CDR3 contains 14 residues. The V end was cut by 4 bases, the J end by 3 bases, with 11 bases between. CDR3 sequence (DNA): TGCGCCAGCAGCCCCCAGGGCATCAATCAGCCCCAGCATTTT. This encodes CASSPQGINQPQHF.

A single count supports this clone. V gene TRBV5-1 combines with J gene TRBJ2-1, with TRBD2 matching over 7 bases. The CDR3 is 14 residues long. Germline CDR1 is SGHRS and CDR2 is YFSETQ. V gave up 6 bases and J gave up 13 bases; unmatched junction bases: 16. CDR3 in amino acids: CASTYGDQSGTQFF. The DNA of the CDR3 is TGCGCCAGCACCTATGGGGATCAGAGCGGGACTCAGTTCTTC.

The chain combines TRBV5-5 with TRBJ2-1; the match to TRBD2 covers 13 bases. J gave up 6 bases and V 3 bases, and 6 bases lay outside the gene matches. Germline loops: CDR1 SGHKS, CDR2 YYEKEE (reference sequence). This CDR3 contains 16 residues. Written as DNA, the CDR3 is TGTGCCAGCAGCTCCAGACTAGCGGGAGGACTCAATGAGCAGTTCTTC. Protein: CASSSRLAGGLNEQFF.

V and J are TRBV18 and TRBJ2-1, with TRBD2 matching over 11 bases. V was clipped by 6 bases and J by 9 bases; unmatched bases: 10. The CDR3 runs to 15 residues. Germline V gene lookup returns CDR1 KGHSH and CDR2 LQKENI. The CDR3 reads CASSQLAGDYGEQFF. As DNA, the CDR3 is TGTGCCAGCTCGCAACTAGCGGGAGATTATGGTGAGCAGTTCTTC.

This clone was observed a few times. CDR3 bases: TGTGCCACCCGGGACAAGAATAGCAATCAGCCCCAGCATTTT. This gives the protein CATRDKNSNQPQHF. The gene calls are TRBV6-1 and TRBJ1-5; tentative D call: TRBD1 (6 bases). Trimming cost V 10 bases and J 0 bases, with 13 bases left between them. Germline loops: CDR1 MNHNS, CDR2 SASEGT. The CDR3 has 14 amino acids.